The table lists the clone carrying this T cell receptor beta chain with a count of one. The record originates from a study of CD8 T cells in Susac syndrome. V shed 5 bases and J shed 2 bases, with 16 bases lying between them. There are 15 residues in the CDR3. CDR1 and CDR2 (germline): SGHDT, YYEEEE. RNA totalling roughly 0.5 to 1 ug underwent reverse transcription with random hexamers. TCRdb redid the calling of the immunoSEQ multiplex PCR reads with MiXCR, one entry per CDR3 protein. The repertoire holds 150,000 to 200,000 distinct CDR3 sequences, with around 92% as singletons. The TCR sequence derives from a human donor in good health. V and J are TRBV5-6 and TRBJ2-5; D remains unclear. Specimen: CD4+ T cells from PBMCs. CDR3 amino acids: CASRPWPGQQETQYF. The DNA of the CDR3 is TGTGCCAGCAGACCCTGGCCTGGGCAGCAAGAGACCCAGTACTTC.